These T cell receptor beta chains were read from a single sample in a study of T-cell reconstitution after alpha-beta-depleted transplantation in children. TCRdb recomputed calls from the PCR reads with MiXCR, one row per CDR3 protein. In the table there are some 840,000 distinct CDR3 sequences, 16% of which are singletons. Sample: PBMCs, mostly from graft donor cells, taken 360 days after TCRalphabeta/CD19-depleted stem cell transplant. These receptors came from a male patient between 10 and 17 years old who had a stem cell transplant for acute lymphoblastic leukemia, so the T cells may come from the graft donor. CDR3s include the opening cysteine and the closing phenylalanine or tryptophan. D genes are given only for firm matches. Size is stated for part of the rows, as once, few or many counts, or as a class when the clone is expanded.

j_call v_call clone_size d_call cdr3_nt cdr3_aa
TRBJ1-1 TRBV5-1 few - TGCGCCAGCAGCTGGCAGGGGTTCGAAGCTTTCTTT CASSWQGFEAFF
TRBJ2-5 TRBV15 few - TGTGCCACCAGCAGAGATCGACTAACGGGGACCCAGTACTTC CATSRDRLTGTQYF
TRBJ1-1 TRBV11-2 few - TGTGCCAGCAGCCTACCGACCCTGTCCAACATGAACACTGAAGCTTTCTTT CASSLPTLSNMNTEAFF
TRBJ2-6 TRBV5-5 - TRBD1 TGTGCCAGCAGCATAGGACAGGGGTATAGGGCCAACGTCCTGACTTTC CASSIGQGYRANVLTF
TRBJ2-1 TRBV25-1 - TRBD2 TGTGCCAGCAGTGAAGAGCGGGACTACAATGAGCAGTTCTTC CASSEERDYNEQFF
TRBJ2-7 TRBV5-1 few TRBD2 TGCGCCAGCAGCTACAAAACGACGGGGGAGGGGCTCTCCTACGAGCAGTACTTC CASSYKTTGEGLSYEQYF
TRBJ2-1 TRBV3-1 - - TGTGCCAGCAGCCAAGATCCAGTCCCCTCTTACAATGAGCAGTTCTTC CASSQDPVPSYNEQFF
TRBJ2-7 TRBV4-1 - TRBD2 TGCGCCAGCAGCCATATAACTAGCGACTCCTACGAGCAGTACTTC CASSHITSDSYEQYF
TRBJ1-2 TRBV29-1 - - TGCAGCGTTGAAGCTCGGTTGGGGAACGGCTACACCTTC CSVEARLGNGYTF
TRBJ2-1 TRBV24-1 many - TGTGCCACCAGTTTTGGACTGGAGCAGTTCTTC CATSFGLEQFF
TRBJ2-1 TRBV4-1 - TRBD2 TGCGCCAGCAGCCAAATACTAGCGGGAGGACGAAATGAGCAGTTCTTC CASSQILAGGRNEQFF
TRBJ2-3 TRBV2 - TRBD2 TGTGCCAGCAGCGTGTACGGGACTAGATTTGTCCGCACGTCCGATACGCAGTATTTT CASSVYGTRFVRTSDTQYF
TRBJ1-4 TRBV27 few TRBD1 TGTGCCAGCAGTTTTGTGGCAGGGGGGTTTGAAAAACTGTTTTTT CASSFVAGGFEKLFF
TRBJ2-7 TRBV10-3 few TRBD2 TGTGCCATCAGTGATAGCGGGAGCGGGTACGAGCAGTACTTC CAISDSGSGYEQYF
TRBJ2-7 TRBV5-1 - TRBD1 TGCGCCAGCAGATCTCCGGGACAGGGACGATTCTACGAGCAGTACTTC CASRSPGQGRFYEQYF
TRBJ2-7 TRBV5-1 - - TGCGCCAGCAGCGATGACAACGAGCAGTACTTC CASSDDNEQYF
TRBJ2-2 TRBV19 few - TGTGCCAGTAGGCTTCGACAGACGACCGGGGAGCTGTTTTTT CASRLRQTTGELFF
TRBJ1-2 TRBV29-1 many TRBD1 TGCAGCGTTACCGGGACAGGGGGCCATGGCTACACCTTC CSVTGTGGHGYTF
TRBJ2-5 TRBV5-1 many TRBD1 TGCGCCAGCAGCTTCTACAGGGGGCTTGGGGAGACCCAGTACTTC CASSFYRGLGETQYF
TRBJ2-5 TRBV5-1 many TRBD1 TGCGCCAGCAGCTCGCCGGGACAGCAAGAGACCCAGTACTTC CASSSPGQQETQYF
TRBJ2-7 TRBV7-9 - - TGTGCCAGCAGCGTCTCCCTCGCGGTTGTTTACGAGCAGTACTTC CASSVSLAVVYEQYF
TRBJ2-1 TRBV12-3/TRBV12-4 - TRBD1 TGTGCCAGCTGTCACGCGGGGACAGGGGACAATGAGCAGTTCTTC CASCHAGTGDNEQFF
TRBJ1-1 TRBV25-1 - - TGTGCCAGCGGTCACGGAAGGCTGGGAGCTTTCTTT CASGHGRLGAFF
TRBJ2-1 TRBV25-1 many TRBD1 TGTGCCAGCAGTGCCCGGGGACAGCCCCTCAATGAGCAGTTCTTC CASSARGQPLNEQFF
TRBJ2-7 TRBV10-3 many - TGTGCCATCAGTGAATCCCTTTACGAGCAGTACTTC CAISESLYEQYF
TRBJ1-6 TRBV5-1 many - TGCGCCAGCAGCCCGGAGGCCAGTTCCCATTCACCCCTCCACTTT CASSPEASSHSPLHF
TRBJ1-5 TRBV3-1 few - TGTGCCAGCAGCCGGGGGGCAGGAGGGCAGCCCCAGCATTTT CASSRGAGGQPQHF
TRBJ2-1 TRBV6-2/TRBV6-3 - - TGTGCCAGCAGTTTGCCCAAGGAGCGGCAATTGTCTTTCTCCTACAATGAGCAGTTCTTC CASSLPKERQLSFSYNEQFF
TRBJ2-5 TRBV12-3/TRBV12-4 few - TGTGCCAGCAGCCTCAGGGGTATGGAGACCCAGTACTTC CASSLRGMETQYF
TRBJ2-7 TRBV28 - TRBD1 TGTGCCAGCGGTCGGACAGGGATCTCCTACGAGCAGTACTTC CASGRTGISYEQYF
TRBJ2-3 TRBV7-3 - - TGTGCCAGCAGCCCAGGGGCGGGGGCATTTACAGATACGCAGTATTTT CASSPGAGAFTDTQYF
TRBJ2-1 TRBV20-1 - - TGCAGTGGACAAATAGGGCCTCGCTACAATGAGCAGTTCTTC CSGQIGPRYNEQFF
TRBJ2-5 TRBV5-1 - - TGCGCCAGCAGCTTGACTTCTTTGGTTGTGGAGACCCAGTACTTC CASSLTSLVVETQYF
TRBJ2-7 TRBV18 many - TGTGCCAGCTCACCACCTCAGGCCAGGGACTACGAGCAGTACTTC CASSPPQARDYEQYF
TRBJ1-4 TRBV29-1 - - TGCAGCGTACAGGGTGCAGGTGAAAAACTGTTTTTT CSVQGAGEKLFF
TRBJ1-5 TRBV28 few - TGTGCCAGCAGTTTACCCGGGAGGGGGGGGTTTCATCAGCCCCAGCATTTT CASSLPGRGGFHQPQHF
TRBJ2-3 TRBV4-2 few TRBD2 TGTGCCAGCAGCCCCATTGCCACTAGCGGGATTTCCACAGATACGCAGTATTTT CASSPIATSGISTDTQYF
TRBJ2-1 TRBV5-1 - TRBD2 TGCGCCAGCAGCCCGACCTTAGCGGGAGGAACCTACAATGAGCAGTTCTTC CASSPTLAGGTYNEQFF
TRBJ2-1 TRBV28 - TRBD2 TGTGCCAGCAATCTGGGACTAGCGCCTTACAATGAGCAGTTCTTC CASNLGLAPYNEQFF
TRBJ1-1 TRBV10-3 - - TGTGCCATCAGTGAGTCGAAGGACACCAGGGGAGCTTTCTTT CAISESKDTRGAFF